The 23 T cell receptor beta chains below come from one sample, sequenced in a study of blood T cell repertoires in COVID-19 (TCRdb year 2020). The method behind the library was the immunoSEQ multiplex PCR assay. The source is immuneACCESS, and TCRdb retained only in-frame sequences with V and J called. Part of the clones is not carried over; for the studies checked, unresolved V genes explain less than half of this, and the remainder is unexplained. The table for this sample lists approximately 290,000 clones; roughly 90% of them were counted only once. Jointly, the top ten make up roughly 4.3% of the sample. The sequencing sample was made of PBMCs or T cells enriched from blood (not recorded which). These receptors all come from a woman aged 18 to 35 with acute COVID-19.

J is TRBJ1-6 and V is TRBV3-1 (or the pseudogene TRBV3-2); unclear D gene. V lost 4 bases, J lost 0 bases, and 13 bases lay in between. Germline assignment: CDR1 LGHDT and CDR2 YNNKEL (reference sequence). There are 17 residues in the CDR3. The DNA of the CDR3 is TGTGCCAGCAGCCCATTAAGTCCGAGCTCCTATAATTCACCCCTCCACTTT. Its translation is CASSPLSPSSYNSPLHF.

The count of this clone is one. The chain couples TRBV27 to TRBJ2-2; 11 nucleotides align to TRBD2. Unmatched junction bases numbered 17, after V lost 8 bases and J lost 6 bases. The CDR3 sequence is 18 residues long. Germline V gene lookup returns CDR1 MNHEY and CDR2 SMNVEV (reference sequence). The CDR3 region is CASFKGNSGRADAGELFF. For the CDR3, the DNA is TGTGCCAGCTTCAAAGGAAATAGCGGGAGGGCCGATGCCGGGGAGCTGTTTTTT.

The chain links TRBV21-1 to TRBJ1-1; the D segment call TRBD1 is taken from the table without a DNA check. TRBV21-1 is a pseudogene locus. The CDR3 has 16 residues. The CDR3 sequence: CASPMGTGARNTEAFF. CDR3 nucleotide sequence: TGTGCCAGCCCAATGGGGACAGGGGCAAGGAACACTGAAGCTTTCTTT.

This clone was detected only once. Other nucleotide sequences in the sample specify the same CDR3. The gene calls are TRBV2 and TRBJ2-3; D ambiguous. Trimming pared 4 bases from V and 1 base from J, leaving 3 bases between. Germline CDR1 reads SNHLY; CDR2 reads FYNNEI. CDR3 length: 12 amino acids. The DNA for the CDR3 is TGTGCCAGCAGTGCAGGCACAGATACGCAGTATTTT. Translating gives CASSAGTDTQYF.

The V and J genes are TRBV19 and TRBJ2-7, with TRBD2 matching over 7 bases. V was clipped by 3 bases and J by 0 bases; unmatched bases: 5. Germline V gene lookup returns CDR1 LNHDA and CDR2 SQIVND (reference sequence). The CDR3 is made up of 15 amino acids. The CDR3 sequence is CASSMGRGSSYEQYF. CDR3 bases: TGTGCCAGTAGTATGGGGCGGGGGAGCTCCTACGAGCAGTACTTC. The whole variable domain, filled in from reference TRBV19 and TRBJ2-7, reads DGGITQSPKYLFRKEGQNVTLSCEQNLNHDAMYWYRQDPGQGLRLIYYSQIVNDFQKGDIAEGYSVSREKKESFPLTVTSAQKNPTAFYLCASSMGRGSSYEQYFGPGTRLTVT.

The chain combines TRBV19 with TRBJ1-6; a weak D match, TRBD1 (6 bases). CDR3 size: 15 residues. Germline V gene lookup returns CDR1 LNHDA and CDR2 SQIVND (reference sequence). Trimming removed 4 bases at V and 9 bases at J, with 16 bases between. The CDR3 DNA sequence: TGTGCCAGTAGTACCTTCGGGGGGGCGGTTTCACCCCTCCACTTT. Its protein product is CASSTFGGAVSPLHF.

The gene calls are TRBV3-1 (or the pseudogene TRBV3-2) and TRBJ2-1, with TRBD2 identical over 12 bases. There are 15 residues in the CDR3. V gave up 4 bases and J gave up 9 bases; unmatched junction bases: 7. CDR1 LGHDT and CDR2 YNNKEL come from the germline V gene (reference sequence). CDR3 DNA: TGTGCCAGCAGCCCTAGGACTAGCGGGATGGGTGAGCAGTTCTTC. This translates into CASSPRTSGMGEQFF.

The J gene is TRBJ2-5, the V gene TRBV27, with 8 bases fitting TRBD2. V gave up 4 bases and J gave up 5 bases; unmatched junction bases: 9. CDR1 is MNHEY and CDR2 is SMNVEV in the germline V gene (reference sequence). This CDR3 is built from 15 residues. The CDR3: CASSYSGRAVETQYF. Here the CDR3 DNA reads TGTGCCAGCAGTTACTCCGGGAGGGCCGTTGAGACCCAGTACTTC.

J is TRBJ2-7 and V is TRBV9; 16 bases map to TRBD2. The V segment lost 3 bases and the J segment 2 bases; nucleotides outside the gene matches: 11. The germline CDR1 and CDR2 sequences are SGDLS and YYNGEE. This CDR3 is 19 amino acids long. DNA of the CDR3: TGTGCCAGCAGCGGCGACCCTACGGGACTAGCGGGAGGGCCCTACGAGCAGTACTTC. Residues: CASSGDPTGLAGGPYEQYF.

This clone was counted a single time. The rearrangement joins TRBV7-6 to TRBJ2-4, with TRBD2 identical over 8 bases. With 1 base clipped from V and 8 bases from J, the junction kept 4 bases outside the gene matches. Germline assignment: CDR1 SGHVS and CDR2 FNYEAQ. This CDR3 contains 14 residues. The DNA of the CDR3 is TGTGCCAGCAGCTTAGTAGGGCGGGAGGACATTCAGTACTTC. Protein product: CASSLVGREDIQYF.

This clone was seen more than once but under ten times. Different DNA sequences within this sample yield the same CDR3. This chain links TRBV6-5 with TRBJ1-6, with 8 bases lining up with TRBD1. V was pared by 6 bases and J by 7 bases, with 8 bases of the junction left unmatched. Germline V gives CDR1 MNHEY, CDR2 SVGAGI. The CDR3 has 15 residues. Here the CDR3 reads CASSTGTGGNSPLHF. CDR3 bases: TGTGCCAGCAGCACAGGGACAGGAGGGAATTCACCCCTCCACTTT.

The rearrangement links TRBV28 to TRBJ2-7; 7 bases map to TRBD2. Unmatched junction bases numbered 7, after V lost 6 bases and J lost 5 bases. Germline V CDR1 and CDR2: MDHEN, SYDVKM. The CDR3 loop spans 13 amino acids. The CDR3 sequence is CASRSGTAHEQYF. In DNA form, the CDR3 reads TGTGCCAGCAGGAGCGGGACTGCCCACGAGCAGTACTTC.

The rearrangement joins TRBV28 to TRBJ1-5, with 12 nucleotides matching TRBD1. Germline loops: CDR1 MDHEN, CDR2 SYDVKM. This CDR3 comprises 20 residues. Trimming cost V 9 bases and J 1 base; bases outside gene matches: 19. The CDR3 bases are TGTGCCAGTCTATTGACGGGACGGGACAGGGGGCTAAGAAGCAATCAGCCCCAGCATTTT. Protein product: CASLLTGRDRGLRSNQPQHF.

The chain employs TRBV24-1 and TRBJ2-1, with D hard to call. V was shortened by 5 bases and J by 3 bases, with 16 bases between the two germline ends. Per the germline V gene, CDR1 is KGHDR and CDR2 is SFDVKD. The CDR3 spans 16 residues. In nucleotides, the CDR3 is TGTGCCACCAGTGGTCCCGCTGTCCGCGGCTACAATGAGCAGTTCTTC. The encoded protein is CATSGPAVRGYNEQFF.

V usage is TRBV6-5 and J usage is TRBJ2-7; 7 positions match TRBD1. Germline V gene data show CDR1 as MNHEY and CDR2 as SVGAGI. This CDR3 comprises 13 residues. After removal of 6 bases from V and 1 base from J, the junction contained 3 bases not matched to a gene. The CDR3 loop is CASRRDSSYEQYF. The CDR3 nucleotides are TGTGCCAGCAGGAGGGACAGTTCCTACGAGCAGTACTTC.

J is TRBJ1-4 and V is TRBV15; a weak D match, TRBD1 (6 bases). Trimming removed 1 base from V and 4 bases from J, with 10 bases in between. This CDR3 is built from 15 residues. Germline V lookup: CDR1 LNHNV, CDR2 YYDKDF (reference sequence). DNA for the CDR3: TGTGCCACCAGCAGAGGGACAGTAGTTAATGAAAAACTGTTTTTT. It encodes CATSRGTVVNEKLFF.

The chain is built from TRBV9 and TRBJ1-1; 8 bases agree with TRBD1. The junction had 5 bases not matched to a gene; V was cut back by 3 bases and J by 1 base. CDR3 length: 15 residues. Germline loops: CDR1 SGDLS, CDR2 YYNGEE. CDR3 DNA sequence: TGTGCCAGCAGCGCTACCGGGACAGGGAACACTGAAGCTTTCTTT. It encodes CASSATGTGNTEAFF.

CDR3 region: CASLPGQGWTEAFF. Written as DNA, the CDR3 is TGTGCCTCATTACCGGGACAGGGTTGGACTGAAGCTTTCTTT. The chain uses TRBV2 and TRBJ1-1, with 9 bases fitting TRBD1. Germline CDR1 is SNHLY and CDR2 is FYNNEI. The CDR3 length is 14 residues. Trimming at V came to 11 bases and at J to 5 bases, leaving 12 bases not matched to a gene.

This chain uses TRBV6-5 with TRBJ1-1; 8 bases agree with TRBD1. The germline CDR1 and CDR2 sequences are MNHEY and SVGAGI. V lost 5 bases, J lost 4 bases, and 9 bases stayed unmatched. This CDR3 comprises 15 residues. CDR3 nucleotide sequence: TGTGCCAGCAGTCGGACGACAGGGGCGGCCACTGAAGCTTTCTTT. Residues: CASSRTTGAATEAFF.

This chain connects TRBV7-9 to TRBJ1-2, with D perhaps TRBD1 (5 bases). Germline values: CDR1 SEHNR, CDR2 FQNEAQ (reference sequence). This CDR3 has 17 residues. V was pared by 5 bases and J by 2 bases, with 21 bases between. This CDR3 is CASSGPGLLNENYGYTF. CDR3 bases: TGTGCCAGCAGCGGTCCGGGACTGCTGAACGAAAACTATGGCTACACCTTC.

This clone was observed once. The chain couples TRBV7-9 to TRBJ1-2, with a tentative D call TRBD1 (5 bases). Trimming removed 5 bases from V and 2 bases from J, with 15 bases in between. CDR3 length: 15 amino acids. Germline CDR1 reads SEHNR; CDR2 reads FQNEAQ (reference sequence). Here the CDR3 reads CASSLGGVANYGYTF. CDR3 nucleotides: TGTGCCAGCAGCCTCGGAGGGGTAGCCAACTATGGCTACACCTTC.

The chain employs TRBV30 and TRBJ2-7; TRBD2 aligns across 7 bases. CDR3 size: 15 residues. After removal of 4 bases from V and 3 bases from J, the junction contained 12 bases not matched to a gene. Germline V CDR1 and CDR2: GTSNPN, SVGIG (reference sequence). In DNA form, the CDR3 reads TGTGCCTGGAAGAAAAGGAGCGGGGCTCTCTACGAGCAGTACTTC. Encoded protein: CAWKKRSGALYEQYF. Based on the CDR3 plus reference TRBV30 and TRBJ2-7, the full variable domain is SQTIHQWPATLVQPVGSPLSLECTVEGTSNPNLYWYRQAAGRGLQLLFYSVGIGQISSEVPQNLSASRPQDRQFILSSKKLLLSDSGFYLCAWKKRSGALYEQYFGPGTRLTVT.

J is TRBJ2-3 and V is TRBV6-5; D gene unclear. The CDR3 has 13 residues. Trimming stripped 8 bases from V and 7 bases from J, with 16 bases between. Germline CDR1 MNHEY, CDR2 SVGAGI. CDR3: CASRPPLQHTQYF. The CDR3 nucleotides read TGTGCCAGCCGACCGCCACTACAACATACGCAGTATTTT.